This T cell receptor beta chain was sequenced for a study of metastatic and nonmetastatic thyroid tumors. As for the study in general: Comparison of repertoires was carried out across blood and tumor or nodule tissue from malignant and benign thyroid patients.

Before thyroid surgery, none of the patients had received any treatment. How the authors handled the data: CDR3 differences across clinicopathological groups were used to build a distant-metastasis classifier for papillary thyroid cancer. With MiXCR, TCRdb called clones anew from the PCR reads. Clone size and V and J calls follow TCRdb, not the original study. Among 30,000 or so clones listed, around 25% were seen once. Points from the study as a whole: Reported TCR beta diversity, measured in blood and tumor, was significantly higher for malignant thyroid tumors than for benign nodules.

Worth noting for this clone: Antigen specificity is unknown. A junction end diverges from the germline sequence, so it may reflect a read error. In the same sample, other DNA sequences code for this CDR3.

This CDR3 region has 17 residues. Germline assignment: CDR1 MDHEN and CDR2 SYDVKM. The sequence came from a female donor with papillary thyroid cancer or a benign thyroid nodule (not recorded which). Some clones in this sample may be carry-over from other donors' samples. The rearrangement uses TRBV28 and TRBJ2-6; possibly TRBD1 or TRBD2 for D (5 bases each). The sample consisted of blood. CDR3 loop: CASSPQRGRPGANVLTF. The DNA of the CDR3 is TGTGCCAGTAGTCCACAACGGGGCCGACCTGGGGCCAACGTCCTGACTTTT.